Below are 11 T cell receptor beta chains sequenced from a single sample in a study of cytomegalovirus exposure and HLA in healthy donors. Primers for the PCR totalled 60 Vbeta and 13 Jbeta. The method was immunoSEQ multiplex PCR; TCRdb's version includes in-frame clones alone and lacks a portion of them. The profile shows about 55,000 clones, roughly 74% of them singletons. The sequenced sample was PBMCs. The receptors originated from a middle-aged man in good health and CMV-seropositive.

The rearrangement links TRBV6-1 to TRBJ1-5; 7 nucleotides align to TRBD1. The CDR3 length is 15 residues. The germline CDR1 and CDR2 sequences are MNHNS and SASEGT. V was pared by 0 bases and J by 7 bases, with 6 bases of the junction left unmatched. The CDR3 nucleotides read TGTGCCAGCAGTGAAGCGCAGGGGGGCTGGCAGCCCCAGCATTTT. It is translated as CASSEAQGGWQPQHF.

This chain connects TRBV6-1 to TRBJ2-7; a weak D match, TRBD1 (5 bases). V dropped 6 bases and J dropped 0 bases, with 12 bases sitting between them. The CDR3 is 14 amino acids. Germline lookup yields CDR1 MNHNS and CDR2 SASEGT. In nucleotides, the CDR3 is TGTGCCAGCAGCGCTGACAGAAACTCCTACGAGCAGTACTTC. It translates to CASSADRNSYEQYF.

The rearrangement uses TRBV5-6 and TRBJ2-5; TRBD1 matches at 9 bases. The germline V gene encodes CDR1 SGHDT and CDR2 YYEEEE. Trimming cost V 1 base and J 0 bases; bases outside gene matches: 4. The CDR3 length is 16 residues. In DNA, the CDR3 is TGTGCCAGCAGCTTGTTGGGACAGGGTAACCAAGAGACCCAGTACTTC. Protein: CASSLLGQGNQETQYF.

This chain uses TRBV4-1 with TRBJ2-3; 14 bases map to TRBD2. The V and J ends lost 4 bases and 2 bases, in that order; junction bases with no gene match: 8. CDR1 is MGHRA, CDR2 YSYEKL, per germline. The CDR3 runs 18 residues. The DNA of the CDR3 is TGCGCCAGCAGCCGACCGGGACTAGCGGGGGCCTACACAGATACGCAGTATTTT. Protein: CASSRPGLAGAYTDTQYF.

V and J are TRBV5-1 and TRBJ2-3, with a possible D match to TRBD2 (6 bases). V lost 5 bases and J 6 bases, leaving 16 bases between the germline ends. Germline V lookup: CDR1 SGHRS, CDR2 YFSETQ. The length of the CDR3 is 14 residues. Written as DNA, the CDR3 is TGCGCCAGCAGGCCCGGGACTTTGGCGGATACGCAGTATTTT. Translating gives CASRPGTLADTQYF.

This clone was seen a handful of times. The chain combines TRBV7-3 with TRBJ2-1; TRBD2 matches at 11 bases. Germline assignment: CDR1 SGHTA and CDR2 FQGTGA. The V and J ends lost 5 bases and 6 bases, in that order; junction bases with no gene match: 18. The CDR3 sequence is 19 residues long. CDR3 sequence: CASSPKRLGLAGGTNEQFF. CDR3 in DNA: TGTGCCAGCAGCCCAAAGCGTCTTGGGCTAGCGGGGGGCACCAATGAGCAGTTCTTC.

The rearrangement joins TRBV9 to TRBJ2-1, with 8 bases lining up with TRBD2. The CDR3 runs to 13 residues. Per the germline V gene, CDR1 is SGDLS and CDR2 is YYNGEE. With V trimmed by 7 bases and J by 7 bases, 7 bases remained unmatched. This chain's CDR3 is CASGGLAGNEQFF. Written as DNA, the CDR3 is TGTGCCAGCGGAGGACTAGCCGGAAATGAGCAGTTCTTC. The full variable domain, completed using reference TRBV9 and TRBJ2-1, is DSGVTQTPKHLITATGQRVTLRCSPRSGDLSVYWYQQSLDQGLQFLIQYYNGEERAKGNILERFSAQQFPDLHSELNLSSLELGDSALYFCASGGLAGNEQFFGPGTRLTVL.

This chain connects TRBV25-1 to TRBJ1-1; no reliable D call. Trimming pared 8 bases from V and 4 bases from J, leaving 5 bases between. Germline CDR1 is MGHDK and CDR2 is SYGVNS. This CDR3 contains 10 residues. The CDR3 sequence: CASARTEAFF. CDR3 nucleotide sequence: TGTGCCAGCGCGCGCACTGAAGCTTTCTTT.

This clone was picked up one time. The chain couples TRBV29-1 to TRBJ1-2, with D uncertain. Germline values: CDR1 SQVTM, CDR2 ANQGSEA. CDR3 length equals 12 residues. Trimming cost V 3 bases and J 2 bases, with 7 bases left between them. Here the CDR3 reads CSVDWQNYGYTF. In DNA, the CDR3 is TGCAGCGTTGACTGGCAGAACTATGGCTACACCTTC. Drawing the rest from reference TRBV29-1 and TRBJ1-2, the complete variable domain is SAVISQKPSRDICQRGTSLTIQCQVDSQVTMMFWYRQQPGQSLTLIATANQGSEATYESGFVIDKFPISRPNLTFSTLTVSNMSPEDSSIYLCSVDWQNYGYTFGSGTRLTVV.

The CDR3 reads CASSDQTGSNQPQHF. The CDR3 DNA sequence: TGTGCCAGCAGCGACCAGACAGGCAGCAATCAGCCCCAGCATTTT. J is TRBJ1-5 and V is TRBV9; D perhaps matches TRBD1 (6 bases). The germline V gene has CDR1 SGDLS and CDR2 YYNGEE. The CDR3 is made up of 15 amino acids. Trimming pared 3 bases from V and 1 base from J, leaving 11 bases between.

This clone was detected only a few times. The genes are TRBV6-1 and TRBJ1-1; 9 bases map to TRBD1. The CDR3 is 14 amino acids. Germline CDR1 is MNHNS and CDR2 is SASEGT. J lost 5 bases, V lost 4 bases, and 5 bases had no gene match. The CDR3 sequence: CASSVVDRGTEAFF. CDR3 nucleotides: TGTGCCAGCAGTGTCGTGGACAGGGGAACTGAAGCTTTCTTT.